This T cell receptor (beta chain) appears in the sequencing data of a study of blood T cell repertoires in COVID-19. Whole-study context: COVID-19 samples from acute and convalescent phases originated in the United States, Italy and Spain. T cells, B-cell-depleted T cells, or PBMCs supplied cDNA or gDNA.

V shed 6 bases and J 4 bases; nucleotides not matched to a gene: 14. Per the germline V gene, CDR1 is MNHEY and CDR2 is SMNVEV (reference sequence). This CDR3 has 19 residues. Profiled with immunoSEQ multiplex PCR; TCRdb holds only in-frame clones, not every one. This table holds some 160,000 clones, about 80% found once. The specimen sequenced was peripheral blood. This sequence originates from a human donor in a cohort sampled during active COVID-19. The rearrangement joins TRBV27 to TRBJ2-6, with TRBD1 identical over 11 bases. Here the CDR3 reads CASSSVGTGGPGGANVLTF. CDR3 DNA sequence: TGTGCCAGCAGCTCAGTAGGGACAGGGGGTCCAGGAGGGGCCAACGTCCTGACTTTC.